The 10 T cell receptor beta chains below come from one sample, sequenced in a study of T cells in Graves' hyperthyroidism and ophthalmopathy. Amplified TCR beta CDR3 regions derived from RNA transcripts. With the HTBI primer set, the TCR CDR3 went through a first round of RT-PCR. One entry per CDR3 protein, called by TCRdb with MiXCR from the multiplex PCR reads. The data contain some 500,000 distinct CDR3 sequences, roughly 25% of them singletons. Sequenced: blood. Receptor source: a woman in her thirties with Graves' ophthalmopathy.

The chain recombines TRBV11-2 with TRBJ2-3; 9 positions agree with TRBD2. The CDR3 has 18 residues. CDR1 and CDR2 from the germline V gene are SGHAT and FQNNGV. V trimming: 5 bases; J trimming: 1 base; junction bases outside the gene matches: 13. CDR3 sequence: CASSPRPSGVGGTDTQYF. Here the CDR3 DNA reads TGTGCCAGCAGCCCTCGGCCTAGCGGGGTCGGGGGCACAGATACGCAGTATTTT.

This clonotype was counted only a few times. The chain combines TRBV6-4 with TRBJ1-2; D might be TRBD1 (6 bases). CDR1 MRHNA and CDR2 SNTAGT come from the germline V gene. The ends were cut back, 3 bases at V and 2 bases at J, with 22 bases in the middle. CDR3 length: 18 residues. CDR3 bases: TGTGCCAGCAGTGATTGGAGTCGAGCCACAGGGCTCAACTATGGCTACACCTTC. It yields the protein CASSDWSRATGLNYGYTF.

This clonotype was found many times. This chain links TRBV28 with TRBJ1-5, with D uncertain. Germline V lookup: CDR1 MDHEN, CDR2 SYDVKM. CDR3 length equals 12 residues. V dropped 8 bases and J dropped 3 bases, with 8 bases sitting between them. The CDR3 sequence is CASLQANQPQHF. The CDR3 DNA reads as TGTGCCAGCCTGCAGGCCAATCAGCCCCAGCATTTT.

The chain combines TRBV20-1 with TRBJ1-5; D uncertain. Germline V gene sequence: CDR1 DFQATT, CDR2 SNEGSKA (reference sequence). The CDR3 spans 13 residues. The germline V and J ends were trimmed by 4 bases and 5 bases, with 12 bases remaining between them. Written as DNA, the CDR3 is TGCAGTGCTACGGAAGGCGACGATCAGCCCCAGCATTTT. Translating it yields CSATEGDDQPQHF.

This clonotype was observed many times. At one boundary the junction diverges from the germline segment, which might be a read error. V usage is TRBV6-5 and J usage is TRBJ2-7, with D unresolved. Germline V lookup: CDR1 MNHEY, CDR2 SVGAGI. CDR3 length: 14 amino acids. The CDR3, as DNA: TGTGCCAGCGGTTACGGAGACACTATCTACGAGCAGTACTTC. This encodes CASGYGDTIYEQYF.

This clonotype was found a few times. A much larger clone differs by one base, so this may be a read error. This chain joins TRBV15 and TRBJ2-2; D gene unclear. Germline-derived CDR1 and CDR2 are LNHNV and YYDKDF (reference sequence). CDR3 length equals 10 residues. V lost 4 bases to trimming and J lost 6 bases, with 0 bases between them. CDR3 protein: CATSTGELFF. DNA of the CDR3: TGTGCCACCAGCACCGGGGAGCTGTTTTTT.

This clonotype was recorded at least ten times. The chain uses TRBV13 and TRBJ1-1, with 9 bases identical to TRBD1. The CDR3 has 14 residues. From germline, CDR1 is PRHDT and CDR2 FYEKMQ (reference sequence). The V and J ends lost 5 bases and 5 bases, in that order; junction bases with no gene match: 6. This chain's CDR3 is CASSPWDRDTEAFF. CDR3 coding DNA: TGTGCCAGCAGCCCATGGGACAGGGATACTGAAGCTTTCTTT.

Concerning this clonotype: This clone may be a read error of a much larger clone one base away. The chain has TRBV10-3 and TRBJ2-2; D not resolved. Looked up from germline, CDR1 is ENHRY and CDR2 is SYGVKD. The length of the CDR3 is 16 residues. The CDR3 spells CATSVSTVSRGGELFF. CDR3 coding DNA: TGTGCCACCAGTGTTTCGACCGTCTCCCGCGGCGGGGAGCTGTTTTTT.

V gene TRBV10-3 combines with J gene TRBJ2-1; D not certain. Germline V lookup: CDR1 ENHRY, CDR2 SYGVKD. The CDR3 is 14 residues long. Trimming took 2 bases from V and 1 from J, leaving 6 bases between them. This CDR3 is CAISEGISYNEQFF. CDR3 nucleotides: TGTGCCATCAGTGAGGGCATTTCCTACAATGAGCAGTTCTTC.

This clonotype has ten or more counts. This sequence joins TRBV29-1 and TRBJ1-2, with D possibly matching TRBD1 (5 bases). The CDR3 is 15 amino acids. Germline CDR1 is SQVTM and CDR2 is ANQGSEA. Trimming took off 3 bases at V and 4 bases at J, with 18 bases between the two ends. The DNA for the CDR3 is TGCAGCGTTGATAGGGACGAGGAAGGGTGCTATGGCTACACCTTC. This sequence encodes CSVDRDEEGCYGYTF.